The present T cell receptor beta chain was sequenced within a study of T cell responses to AZD1222 COVID-19 vaccine. About the research overall: Pooled in the analysis were second doses at about 4 or about 12 weeks.

Trimming took 1 base from V and 5 from J, leaving 9 bases between them. CDR1 is KGHSH, CDR2 LQKENI, per germline. The CDR3 extends over 14 amino acids. Produced via immunoSEQ multiplex PCR; TCRdb's table is partial and in-frame only. This sample carries some 170,000 clones, 90% to 95% of them seen once, and the ten largest clones take 2.6%. The chain links TRBV18 to TRBJ1-3; tentative D call: TRBD1 (6 bases). The receptor was derived from an adult in good health. Sequencing was performed on peripheral blood, taken on day 0 of AZD1222 vaccination. The CDR3 DNA is TGTGCCAGCTCACCACTGGACAGAAGAAACACCATATATTTT. Protein: CASSPLDRRNTIYF.